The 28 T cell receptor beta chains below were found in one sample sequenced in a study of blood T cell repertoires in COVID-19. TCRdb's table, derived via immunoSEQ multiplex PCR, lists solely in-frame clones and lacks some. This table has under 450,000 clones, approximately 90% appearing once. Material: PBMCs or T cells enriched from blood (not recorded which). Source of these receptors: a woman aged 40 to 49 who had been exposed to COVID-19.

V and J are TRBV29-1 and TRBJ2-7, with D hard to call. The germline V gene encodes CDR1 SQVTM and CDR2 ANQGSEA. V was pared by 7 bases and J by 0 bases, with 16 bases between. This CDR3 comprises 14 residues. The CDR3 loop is CSAAASVSSYEQYF. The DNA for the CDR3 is TGCAGCGCCGCTGCCAGCGTTAGCTCCTACGAGCAGTACTTC.

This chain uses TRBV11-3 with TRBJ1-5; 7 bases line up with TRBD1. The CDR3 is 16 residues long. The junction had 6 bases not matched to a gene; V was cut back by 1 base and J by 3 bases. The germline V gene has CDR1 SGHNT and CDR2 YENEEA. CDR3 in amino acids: CASSLVGGAPNQPQHF. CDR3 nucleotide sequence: TGTGCCAGCAGCTTAGTAGGGGGCGCCCCCAATCAGCCCCAGCATTTT.

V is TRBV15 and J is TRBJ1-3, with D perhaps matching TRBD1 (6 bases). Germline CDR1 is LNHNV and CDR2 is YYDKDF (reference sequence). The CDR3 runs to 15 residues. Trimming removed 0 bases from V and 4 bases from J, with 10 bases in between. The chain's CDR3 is CATSRDQGTGNTIYF. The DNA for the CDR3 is TGTGCCACCAGCAGAGATCAGGGGACGGGAAACACCATATATTTT.

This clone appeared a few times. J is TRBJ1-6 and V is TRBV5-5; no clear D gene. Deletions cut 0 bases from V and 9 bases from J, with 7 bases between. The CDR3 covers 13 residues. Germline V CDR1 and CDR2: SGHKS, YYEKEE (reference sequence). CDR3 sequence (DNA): TGTGCCAGCAGCTTGGAGGAGGCTTCACCCCTCCACTTT. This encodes CASSLEEASPLHF.

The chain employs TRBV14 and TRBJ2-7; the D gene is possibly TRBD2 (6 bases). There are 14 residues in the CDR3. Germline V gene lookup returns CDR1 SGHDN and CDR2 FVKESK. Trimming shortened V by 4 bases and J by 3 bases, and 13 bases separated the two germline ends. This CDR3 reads CASSRGTSDYEQYF. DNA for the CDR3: TGTGCCAGCAGCCGTGGGACTTCAGACTACGAGCAGTACTTC.

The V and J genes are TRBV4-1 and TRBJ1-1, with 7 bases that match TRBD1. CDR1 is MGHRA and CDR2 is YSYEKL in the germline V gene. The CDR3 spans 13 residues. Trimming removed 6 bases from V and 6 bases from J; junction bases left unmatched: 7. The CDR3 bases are TGCGCCAGCAGTCACGACAGGGACCCTGAAGCTTTCTTT. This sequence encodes CASSHDRDPEAFF.

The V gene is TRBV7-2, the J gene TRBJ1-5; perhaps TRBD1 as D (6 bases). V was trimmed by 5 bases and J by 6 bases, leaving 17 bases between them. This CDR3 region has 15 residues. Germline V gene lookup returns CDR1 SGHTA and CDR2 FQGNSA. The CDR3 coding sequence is TGTGCCAGCAGCGGCAGGGGTTCTGGGAGTCAGCCCCAGCATTTT. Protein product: CASSGRGSGSQPQHF.

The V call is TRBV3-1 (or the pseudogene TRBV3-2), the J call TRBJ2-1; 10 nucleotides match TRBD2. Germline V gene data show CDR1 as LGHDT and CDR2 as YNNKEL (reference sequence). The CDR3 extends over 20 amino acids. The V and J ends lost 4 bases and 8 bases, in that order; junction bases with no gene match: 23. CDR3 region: CASSLAHTLCEREGRDEQFF. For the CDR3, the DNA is TGTGCCAGCAGCCTAGCCCACACACTGTGCGAGCGGGAGGGTAGGGATGAGCAGTTCTTC.

CDR3 coding DNA: TGTGCCAGCAGCCCACCGGGGGGCAATTCACCCCTCCACTTT. Its protein product is CASSPPGGNSPLHF. The chain uses TRBV5-4 and TRBJ1-6, with a weak D call TRBD1 (6 bases). The CDR3 extends over 14 amino acids. Trimming cost V 4 bases and J 7 bases, with 12 bases left between them. The germline V gene encodes CDR1 SGHNT and CDR2 YYREEE (reference sequence).

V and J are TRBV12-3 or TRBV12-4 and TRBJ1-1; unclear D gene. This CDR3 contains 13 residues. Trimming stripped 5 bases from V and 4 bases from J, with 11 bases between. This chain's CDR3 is CASSPRRGTEAFF. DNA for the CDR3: TGTGCCAGCAGTCCACGGCGGGGCACTGAAGCTTTCTTT.

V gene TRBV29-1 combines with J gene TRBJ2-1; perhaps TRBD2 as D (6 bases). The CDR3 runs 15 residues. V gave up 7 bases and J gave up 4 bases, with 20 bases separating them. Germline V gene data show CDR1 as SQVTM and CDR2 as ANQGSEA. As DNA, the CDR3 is TGCAGCGCAATCATCCCCCGGGGAGGATACAATGAGCAGTTCTTC. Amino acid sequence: CSAIIPRGGYNEQFF.

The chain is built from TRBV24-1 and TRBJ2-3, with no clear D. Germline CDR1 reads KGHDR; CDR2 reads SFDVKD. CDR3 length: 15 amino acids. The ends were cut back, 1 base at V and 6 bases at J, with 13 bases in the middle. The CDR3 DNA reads TGTGCCACCAGTGATTTATCTATCCGTACGGATACGCAGTATTTT. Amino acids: CATSDLSIRTDTQYF.

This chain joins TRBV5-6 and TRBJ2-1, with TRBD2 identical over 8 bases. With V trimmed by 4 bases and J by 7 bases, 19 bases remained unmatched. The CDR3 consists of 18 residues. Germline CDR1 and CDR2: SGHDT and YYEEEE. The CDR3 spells CASSLPGAGGRLTNEQFF. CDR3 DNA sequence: TGTGCCAGCAGCCTACCCGGGGCGGGAGGCCGTTTGACTAATGAGCAGTTCTTC.

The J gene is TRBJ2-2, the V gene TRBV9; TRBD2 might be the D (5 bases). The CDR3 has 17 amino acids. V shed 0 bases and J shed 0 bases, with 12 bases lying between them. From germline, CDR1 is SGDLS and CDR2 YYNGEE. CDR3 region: CASSVESGISNTGELFF. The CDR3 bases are TGTGCCAGCAGCGTAGAATCGGGGATCTCGAACACCGGGGAGCTGTTTTTT.

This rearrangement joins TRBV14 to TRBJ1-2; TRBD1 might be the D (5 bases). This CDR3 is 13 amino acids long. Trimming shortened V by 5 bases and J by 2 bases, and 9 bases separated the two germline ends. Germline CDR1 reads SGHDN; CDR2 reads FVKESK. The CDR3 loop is CASSVGQNYGYTF. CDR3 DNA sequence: TGTGCCAGCAGCGTCGGACAAAACTATGGCTACACCTTC. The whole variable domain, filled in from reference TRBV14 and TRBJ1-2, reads EAGVTQFPSHSVIEKGQTVTLRCDPISGHDNLYWYRRVMGKEIKFLLHFVKESKQDESGMPNNRFLAERTGGTYSTLKVQPAELEDSGVYFCASSVGQNYGYTFGSGTRLTVV.

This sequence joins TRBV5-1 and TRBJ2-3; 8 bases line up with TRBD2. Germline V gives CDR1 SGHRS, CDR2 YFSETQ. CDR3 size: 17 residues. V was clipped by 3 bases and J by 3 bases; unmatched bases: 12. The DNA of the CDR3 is TGCGCCAGCAGCTGGATCCCTATCGGGAGGGCGACAGATACGCAGTATTTT. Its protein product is CASSWIPIGRATDTQYF.

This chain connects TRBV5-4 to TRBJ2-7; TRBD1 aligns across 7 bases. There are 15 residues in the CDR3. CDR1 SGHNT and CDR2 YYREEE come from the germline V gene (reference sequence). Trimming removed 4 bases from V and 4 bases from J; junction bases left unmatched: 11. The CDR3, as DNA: TGTGCCAGCAGCATGCCGGGACAGAGGTCTTACGAGCAGTACTTC. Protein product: CASSMPGQRSYEQYF.

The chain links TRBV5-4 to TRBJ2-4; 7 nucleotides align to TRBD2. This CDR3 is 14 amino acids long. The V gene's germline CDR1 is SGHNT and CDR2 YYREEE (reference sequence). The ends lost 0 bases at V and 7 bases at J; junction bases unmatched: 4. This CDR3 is CASSLVGGGNIQYF. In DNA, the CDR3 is TGTGCCAGCAGCTTGGTTGGGGGAGGGAACATTCAGTACTTC.

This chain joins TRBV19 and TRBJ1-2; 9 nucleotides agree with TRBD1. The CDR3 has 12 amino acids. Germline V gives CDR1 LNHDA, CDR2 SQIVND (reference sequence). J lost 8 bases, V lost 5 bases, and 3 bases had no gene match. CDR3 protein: CASSLDRGGYTF. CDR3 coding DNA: TGTGCCAGTAGTTTGGACAGGGGCGGCTACACCTTC.

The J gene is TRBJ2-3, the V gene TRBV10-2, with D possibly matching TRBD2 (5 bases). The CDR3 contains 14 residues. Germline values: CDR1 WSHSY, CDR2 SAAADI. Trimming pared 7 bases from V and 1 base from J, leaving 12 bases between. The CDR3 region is CASTPSIGTDTQYF. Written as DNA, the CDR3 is TGCGCCAGCACCCCTAGCATCGGCACAGATACGCAGTATTTT.

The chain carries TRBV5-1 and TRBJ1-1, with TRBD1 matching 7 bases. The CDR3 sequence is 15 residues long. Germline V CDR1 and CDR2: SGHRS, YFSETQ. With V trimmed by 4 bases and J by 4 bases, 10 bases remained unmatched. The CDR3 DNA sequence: TGCGCCAGCAGCGTGACAGGGCCGGTGGGCACTGAAGCTTTCTTT. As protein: CASSVTGPVGTEAFF.

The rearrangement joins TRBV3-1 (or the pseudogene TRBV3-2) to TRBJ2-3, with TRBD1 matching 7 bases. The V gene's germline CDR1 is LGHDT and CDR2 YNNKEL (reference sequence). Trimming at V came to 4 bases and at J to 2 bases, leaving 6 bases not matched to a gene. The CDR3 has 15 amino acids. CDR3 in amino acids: CASSPLQGYTDTQYF. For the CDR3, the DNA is TGTGCCAGCAGCCCGCTACAGGGGTACACAGATACGCAGTATTTT.

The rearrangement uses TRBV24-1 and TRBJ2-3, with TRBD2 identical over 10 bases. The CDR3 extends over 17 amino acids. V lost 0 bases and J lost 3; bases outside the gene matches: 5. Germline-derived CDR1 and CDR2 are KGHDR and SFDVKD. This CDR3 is CATSDLQGSGGTDTQYF. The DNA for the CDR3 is TGTGCCACCAGTGATTTGCAGGGTAGCGGGGGGACAGATACGCAGTATTTT.

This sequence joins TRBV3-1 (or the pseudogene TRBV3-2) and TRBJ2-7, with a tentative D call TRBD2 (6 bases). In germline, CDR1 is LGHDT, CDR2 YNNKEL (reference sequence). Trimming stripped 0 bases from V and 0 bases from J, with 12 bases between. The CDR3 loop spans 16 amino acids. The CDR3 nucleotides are TGTGCCAGCAGCCAAGAAAAGCGGGTCAGCTCCTACGAGCAGTACTTC. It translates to CASSQEKRVSSYEQYF.

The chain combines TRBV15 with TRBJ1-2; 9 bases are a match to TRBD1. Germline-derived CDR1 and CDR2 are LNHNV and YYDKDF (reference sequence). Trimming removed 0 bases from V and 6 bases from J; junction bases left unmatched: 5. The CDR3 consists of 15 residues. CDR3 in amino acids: CATSRDRRQGDGYTF. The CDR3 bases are TGTGCCACCAGCAGAGATCGGCGACAGGGGGATGGCTACACCTTC.

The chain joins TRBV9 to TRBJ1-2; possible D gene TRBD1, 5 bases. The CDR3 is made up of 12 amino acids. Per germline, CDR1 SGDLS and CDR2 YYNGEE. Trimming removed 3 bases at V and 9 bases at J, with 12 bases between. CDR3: CASSDRFLSYTF. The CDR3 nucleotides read TGTGCCAGCAGCGACAGGTTTCTGAGCTACACCTTC.

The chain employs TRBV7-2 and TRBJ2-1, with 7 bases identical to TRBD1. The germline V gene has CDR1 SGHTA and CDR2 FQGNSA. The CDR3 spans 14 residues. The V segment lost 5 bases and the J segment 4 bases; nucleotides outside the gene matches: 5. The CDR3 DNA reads TGTGCCAGCAGCCGGGACAGAAGTTACAATGAGCAGTTCTTC. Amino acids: CASSRDRSYNEQFF. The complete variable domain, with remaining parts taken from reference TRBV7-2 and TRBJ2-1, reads GAGVSQSPSNKVTEKGKDVELRCDPISGHTALYWYRQSLGQGLEFLIYFQGNSAPDKSGLPSDRFSAERTGGSVSTLTIQRTQQEDSAVYLCASSRDRSYNEQFFGPGTRLTVL.

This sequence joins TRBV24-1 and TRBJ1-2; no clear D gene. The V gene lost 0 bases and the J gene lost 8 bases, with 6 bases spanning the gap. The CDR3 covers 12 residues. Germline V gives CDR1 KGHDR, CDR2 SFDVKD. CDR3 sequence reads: CATSDLREGYTF. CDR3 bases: TGTGCCACCAGTGATTTGCGGGAGGGCTACACCTTC.